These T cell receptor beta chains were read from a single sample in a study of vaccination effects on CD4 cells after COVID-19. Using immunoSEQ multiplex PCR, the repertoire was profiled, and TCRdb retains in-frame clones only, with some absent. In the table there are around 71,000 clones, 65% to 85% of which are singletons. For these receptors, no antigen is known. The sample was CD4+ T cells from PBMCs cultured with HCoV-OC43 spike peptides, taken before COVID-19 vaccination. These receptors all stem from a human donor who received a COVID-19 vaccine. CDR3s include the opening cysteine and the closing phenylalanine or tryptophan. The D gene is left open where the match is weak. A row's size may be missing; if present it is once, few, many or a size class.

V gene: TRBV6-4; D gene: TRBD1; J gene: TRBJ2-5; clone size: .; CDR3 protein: CASSLLQGVEETQYF; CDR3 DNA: TGTGCCAGCAGCCTCCTACAGGGGGTGGAAGAGACCCAGTACTTC
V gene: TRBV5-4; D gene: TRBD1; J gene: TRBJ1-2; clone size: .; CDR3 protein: CASTWGGRGRNYGYTF; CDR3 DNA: TGTGCCAGCACTTGGGGCGGGAGGGGGCGCAACTATGGCTACACCTTC
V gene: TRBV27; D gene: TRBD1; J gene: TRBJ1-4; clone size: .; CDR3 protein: CASSPKPPGGQGHEKLFF; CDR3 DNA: TGTGCCAGCAGTCCCAAACCCCCGGGGGGACAGGGCCATGAAAAACTGTTTTTT
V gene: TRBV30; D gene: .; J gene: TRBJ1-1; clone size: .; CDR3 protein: CAWRGEARGNTEAFF; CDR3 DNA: TGTGCCTGGAGAGGTGAGGCGAGGGGGAACACTGAAGCTTTCTTT
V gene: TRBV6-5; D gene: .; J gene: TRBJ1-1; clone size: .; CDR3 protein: CASSYGGRMNTEAFF; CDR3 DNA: TGTGCCAGCAGTTACGGAGGTCGCATGAACACTGAAGCTTTCTTT
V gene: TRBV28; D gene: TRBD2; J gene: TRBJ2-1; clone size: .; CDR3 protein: CASSFIGFSPREGRDNEQFF; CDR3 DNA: TGTGCCAGCAGTTTCATCGGATTCTCCCCCAGGGAGGGGCGAGACAATGAGCAGTTCTTC
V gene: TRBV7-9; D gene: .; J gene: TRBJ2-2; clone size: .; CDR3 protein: CASSLPPGGELFF; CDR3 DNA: TGTGCCAGCAGCTTACCCCCCGGTGGGGAGCTGTTTTTT
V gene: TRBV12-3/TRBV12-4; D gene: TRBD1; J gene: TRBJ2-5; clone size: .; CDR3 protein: CASSFGQGETQYF; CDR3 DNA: TGTGCCAGCAGTTTCGGACAGGGTGAGACCCAGTACTTC
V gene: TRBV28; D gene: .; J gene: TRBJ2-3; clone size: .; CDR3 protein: CASSPRGGSTDTQYF; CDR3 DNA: TGTGCCAGCAGTCCCAGGGGGGGGAGCACAGATACGCAGTATTTT
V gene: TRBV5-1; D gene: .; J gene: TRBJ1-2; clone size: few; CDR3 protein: CASSLADRNYGYTF; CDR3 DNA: TGCGCCAGCAGCTTGGCCGACAGGAACTATGGCTACACCTTC
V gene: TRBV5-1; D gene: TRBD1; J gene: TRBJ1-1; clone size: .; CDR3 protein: CASSPWTGDTEAFF; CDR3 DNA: TGCGCCAGCAGCCCCTGGACAGGGGACACTGAAGCTTTCTTT
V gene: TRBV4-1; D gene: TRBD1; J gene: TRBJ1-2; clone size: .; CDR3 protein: CASSRLTWDRGRDGYTF; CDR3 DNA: TGCGCCAGCAGCAGACTAACTTGGGACAGGGGGCGGGATGGCTACACCTTC
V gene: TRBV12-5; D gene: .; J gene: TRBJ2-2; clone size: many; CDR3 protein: CASALGHTGELFF; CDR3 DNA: TGTGCTAGTGCCCTCGGTCACACCGGGGAGCTGTTTTTT
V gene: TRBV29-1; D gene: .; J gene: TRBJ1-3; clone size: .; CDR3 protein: CSVRDNRNTIYF; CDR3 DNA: TGCAGCGTTCGCGACAATCGAAACACCATATATTTT
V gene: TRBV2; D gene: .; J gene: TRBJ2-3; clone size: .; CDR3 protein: CATARLEDTQYF; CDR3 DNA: TGTGCCACTGCGCGGTTAGAAGATACGCAGTATTTT
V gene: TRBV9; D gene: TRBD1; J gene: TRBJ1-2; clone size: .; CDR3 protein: CASSVLDRGDYGYTF; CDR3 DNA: TGTGCCAGCAGCGTCCTAGACAGGGGCGACTATGGCTACACCTTC
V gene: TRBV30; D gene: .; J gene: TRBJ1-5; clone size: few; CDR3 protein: CAWSVQENQPQHF; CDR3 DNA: TGTGCCTGGAGTGTACAGGAGAATCAGCCCCAGCATTTT
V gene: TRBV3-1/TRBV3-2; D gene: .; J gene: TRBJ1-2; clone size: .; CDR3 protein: CASSLTALYGYTF; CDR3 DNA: TGTGCCAGCAGCCTAACGGCACTCTATGGCTACACCTTC
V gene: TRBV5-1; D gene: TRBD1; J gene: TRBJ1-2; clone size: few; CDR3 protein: CASSLQGANYGYTF; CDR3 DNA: TGCGCCAGCAGCTTACAGGGGGCTAACTATGGCTACACCTTC
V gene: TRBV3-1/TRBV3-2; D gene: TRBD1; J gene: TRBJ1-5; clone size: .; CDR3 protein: CASSHGTGGNQPQHF; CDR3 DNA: TGTGCCAGCAGCCACGGGACAGGTGGTAACCAGCCCCAGCATTTT
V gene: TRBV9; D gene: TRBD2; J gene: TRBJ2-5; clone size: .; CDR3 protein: CASSVLAGGLRETQYF; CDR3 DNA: TGTGCCAGCAGCGTACTAGCGGGGGGGCTTAGAGAGACCCAGTACTTC
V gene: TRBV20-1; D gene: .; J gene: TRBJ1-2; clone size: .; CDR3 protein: CSARDRAPF; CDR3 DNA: TGCAGTGCTAGAGACAGGGCCCCCTTC
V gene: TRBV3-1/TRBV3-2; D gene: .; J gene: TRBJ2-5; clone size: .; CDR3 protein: CASSPRPKETQYF; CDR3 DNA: TGTGCCAGCAGCCCCCGACCCAAAGAGACCCAGTACTTC
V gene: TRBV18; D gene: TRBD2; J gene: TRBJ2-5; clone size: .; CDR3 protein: CASSDVQAGGSWTQYF; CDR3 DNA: TGTGCCAGCTCAGACGTTCAAGCGGGGGGTTCGTGGACCCAGTACTTC
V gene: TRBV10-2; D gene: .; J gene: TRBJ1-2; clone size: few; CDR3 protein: CASSLPGFAGYTF; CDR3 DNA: TGCGCCAGCAGCCTACCTGGGTTCGCTGGCTACACCTTC
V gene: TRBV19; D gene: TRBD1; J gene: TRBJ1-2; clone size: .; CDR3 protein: CASSLQGRSGYTF; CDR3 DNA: TGTGCCAGTAGCCTACAGGGGCGTAGTGGCTACACCTTC
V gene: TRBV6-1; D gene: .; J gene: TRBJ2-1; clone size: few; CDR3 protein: CASSENTYGYNEQFF; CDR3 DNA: TGTGCCAGCAGTGAAAACACCTATGGGTACAATGAGCAGTTCTTC
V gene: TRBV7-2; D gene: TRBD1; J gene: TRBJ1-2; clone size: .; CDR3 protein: CASSLKPGGAYGYTF; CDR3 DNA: TGTGCCAGCAGCTTGAAGCCAGGGGGCGCTTATGGCTACACCTTC
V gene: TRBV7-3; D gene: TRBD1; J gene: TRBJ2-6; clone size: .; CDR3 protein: CASSAPGQVSGANVLTF; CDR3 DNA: TGTGCCAGCAGCGCACCGGGACAGGTCTCTGGGGCCAACGTCCTGACTTTC
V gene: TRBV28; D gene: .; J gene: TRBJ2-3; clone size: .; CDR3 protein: CASSTPPQDTQYF; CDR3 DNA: TGTGCCAGCAGTACACCCCCTCAAGATACGCAGTATTTT
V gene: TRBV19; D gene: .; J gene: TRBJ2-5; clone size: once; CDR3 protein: CASSILGQETQYF; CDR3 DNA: TGTGCCAGTAGTATCCTCGGGCAAGAGACCCAGTACTTC
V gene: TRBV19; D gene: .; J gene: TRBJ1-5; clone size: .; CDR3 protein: CASSMAPQPQHF; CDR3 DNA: TGTGCCAGTAGTATGGCCCCTCAGCCCCAGCATTTT
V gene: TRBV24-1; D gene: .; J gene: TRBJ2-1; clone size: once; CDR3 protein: CATSSPTGVDEQFF; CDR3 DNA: TGTGCCACCAGCAGTCCCACCGGGGTCGATGAGCAGTTCTTC
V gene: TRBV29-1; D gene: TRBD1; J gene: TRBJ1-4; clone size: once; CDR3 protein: CSVGRQGGEKLFF; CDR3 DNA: TGCAGCGTTGGTCGACAGGGTGGAGAAAAACTGTTTTTT
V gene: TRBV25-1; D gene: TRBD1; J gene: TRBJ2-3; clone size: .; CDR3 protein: CASSTTGARTDTQYF; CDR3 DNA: TGTGCCAGCAGTACGACAGGGGCAAGAACAGATACGCAGTATTTT
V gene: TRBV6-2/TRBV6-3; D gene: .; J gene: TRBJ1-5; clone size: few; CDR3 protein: CASSPAGGDQPQHF; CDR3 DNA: TGTGCCAGCAGCCCCGCGGGGGGCGATCAGCCCCAGCATTTT
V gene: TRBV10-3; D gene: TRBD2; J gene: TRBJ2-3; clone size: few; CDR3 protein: CAILMVLSGGSTDTQYF; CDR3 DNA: TGTGCCATCCTTATGGTACTATCGGGGGGGAGCACAGATACGCAGTATTTT
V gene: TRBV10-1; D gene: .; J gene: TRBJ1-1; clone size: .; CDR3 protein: CASSYTRNTEAFF; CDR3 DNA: TGCGCCAGCAGCTATACACGGAACACTGAAGCTTTCTTT
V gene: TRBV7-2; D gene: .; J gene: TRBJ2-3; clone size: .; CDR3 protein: CASSSRGGDTQYF; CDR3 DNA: TGTGCCAGCAGCTCTAGGGGGGGAGATACGCAGTATTTT
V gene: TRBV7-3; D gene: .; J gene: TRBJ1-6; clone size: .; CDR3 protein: CASSLTGGFDSPLHF; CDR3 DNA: TGTGCCAGCAGCTTAACGGGAGGGTTTGATTCACCCCTCCACTTT
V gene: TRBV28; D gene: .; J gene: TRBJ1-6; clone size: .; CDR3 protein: CASNSHPRSGSSPLHF; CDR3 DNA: TGTGCCAGCAACTCCCACCCCCGCTCAGGGAGTTCACCCCTCCACTTT
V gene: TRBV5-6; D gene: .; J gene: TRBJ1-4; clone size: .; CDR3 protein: CASSLEQLSGGANEKLFF; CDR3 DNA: TGTGCCAGCAGCTTGGAACAACTCTCAGGCGGAGCTAATGAAAAACTGTTTTTT
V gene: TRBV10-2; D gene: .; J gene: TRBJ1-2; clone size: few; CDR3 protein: CASSESSLKGIGYTF; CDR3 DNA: TGCGCCAGCAGTGAGTCTTCCCTTAAGGGTATCGGCTACACCTTC
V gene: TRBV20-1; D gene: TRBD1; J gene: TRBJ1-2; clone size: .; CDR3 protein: CSASGGGQNNYGYTF; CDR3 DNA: TGCAGTGCTAGTGGCGGGGGACAGAATAACTATGGCTACACCTTC
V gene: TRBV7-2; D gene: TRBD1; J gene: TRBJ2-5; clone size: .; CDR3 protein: CASSRSGQGETQYF; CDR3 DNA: TGTGCCAGCAGCCGCAGCGGACAGGGGGAGACCCAGTACTTC
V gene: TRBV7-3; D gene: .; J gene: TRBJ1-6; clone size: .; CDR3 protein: CASSLTSGSNSPLHF; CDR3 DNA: TGTGCCAGCAGCTTAACATCAGGGTCTAATTCACCCCTCCACTTT